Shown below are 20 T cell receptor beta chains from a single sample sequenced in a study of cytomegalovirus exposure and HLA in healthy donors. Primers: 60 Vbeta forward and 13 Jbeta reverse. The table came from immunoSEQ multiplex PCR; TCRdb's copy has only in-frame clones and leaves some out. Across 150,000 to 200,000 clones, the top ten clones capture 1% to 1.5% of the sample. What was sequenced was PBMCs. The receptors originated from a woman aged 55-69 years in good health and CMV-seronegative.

The CDR3 sequence: CAVKTPTSNYGYTF. CDR3 bases: TGTGCCGTAAAGACCCCGACATCTAACTATGGCTACACCTTC. V and J are TRBV7-3 and TRBJ1-2; D is unclear. Trimming removed 11 bases from V and 0 bases from J, with 16 bases in between. Germline CDR1 and CDR2: SGHTA and FQGTGA. The length of the CDR3 is 14 residues. The whole variable domain, remainder taken from reference TRBV7-3 and TRBJ1-2, is GAGVSQTPSNKVTEKGKYVELRCDPISGHTALYWYRQSLGQGPEFLIYFQGTGAADDSGLPNDRFFAVRPEGSVSTLKIQRTERGDSAVYLCAVKTPTSNYGYTFGSGTRLTVV.

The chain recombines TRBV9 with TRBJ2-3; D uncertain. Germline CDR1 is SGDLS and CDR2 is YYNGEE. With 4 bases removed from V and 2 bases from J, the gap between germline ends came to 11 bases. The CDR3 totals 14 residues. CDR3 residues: CASSPETVTDTQYF. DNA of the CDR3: TGTGCCAGCAGCCCGGAGACTGTCACAGATACGCAGTATTTT.

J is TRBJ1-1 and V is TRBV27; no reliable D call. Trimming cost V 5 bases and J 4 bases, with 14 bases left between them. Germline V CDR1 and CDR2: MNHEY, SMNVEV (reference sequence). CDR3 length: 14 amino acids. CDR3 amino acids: CASSGGVVGTEAFF. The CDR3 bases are TGTGCCAGCAGTGGCGGGGTGGTGGGCACTGAAGCTTTCTTT.

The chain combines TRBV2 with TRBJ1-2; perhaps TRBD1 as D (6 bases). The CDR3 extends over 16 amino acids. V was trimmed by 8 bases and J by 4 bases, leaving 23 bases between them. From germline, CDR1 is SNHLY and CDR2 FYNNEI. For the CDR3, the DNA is TGTGCCAGCGAGGCCAAGGGGCAGGGGATTCCCTATGGCTACACCTTC. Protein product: CASEAKGQGIPYGYTF.

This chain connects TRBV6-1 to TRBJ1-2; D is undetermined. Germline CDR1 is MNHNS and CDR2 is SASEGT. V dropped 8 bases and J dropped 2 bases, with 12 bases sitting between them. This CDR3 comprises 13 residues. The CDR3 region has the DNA TGTGCCAGCGGGTCAGGACTGAACTATGGCTACACCTTC. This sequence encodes CASGSGLNYGYTF.

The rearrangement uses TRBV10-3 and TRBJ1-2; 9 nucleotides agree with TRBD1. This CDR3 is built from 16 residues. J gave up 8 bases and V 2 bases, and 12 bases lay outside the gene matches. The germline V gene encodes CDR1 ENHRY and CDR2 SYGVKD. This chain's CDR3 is CAISEPTRDRVGGYTF. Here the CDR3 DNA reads TGTGCCATCAGTGAGCCTACACGGGACAGGGTAGGCGGCTACACCTTC.

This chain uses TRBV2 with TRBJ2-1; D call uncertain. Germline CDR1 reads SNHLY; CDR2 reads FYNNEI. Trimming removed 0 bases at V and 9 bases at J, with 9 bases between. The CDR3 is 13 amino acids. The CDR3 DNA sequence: TGTGCCAGCAGTGAAGCAGTTCCCAGTGAGCAGTTCTTC. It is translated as CASSEAVPSEQFF.

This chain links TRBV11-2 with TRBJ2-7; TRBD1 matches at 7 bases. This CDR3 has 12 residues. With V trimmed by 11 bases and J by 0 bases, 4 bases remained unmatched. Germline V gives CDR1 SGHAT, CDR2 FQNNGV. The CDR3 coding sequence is TGTGCCTGCCGGGACAGCTCCTACGAGCAGTACTTC. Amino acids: CACRDSSYEQYF. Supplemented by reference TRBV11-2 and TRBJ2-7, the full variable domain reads EAGVAQSPRYKIIEKRQSVAFWCNPISGHATLYWYQQILGQGPKLLIQFQNNGVVDDSQLPKDRFSAERLKGVDSTLKIQPAKLEDSAVYLCACRDSSYEQYFGPGTRLTVT.

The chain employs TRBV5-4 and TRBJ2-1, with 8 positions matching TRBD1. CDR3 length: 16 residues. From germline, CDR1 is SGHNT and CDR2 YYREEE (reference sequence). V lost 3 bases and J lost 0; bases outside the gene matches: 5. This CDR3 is CASSSRTGGSYNEQFF. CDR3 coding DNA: TGTGCCAGCAGCTCACGAACAGGGGGCTCCTACAATGAGCAGTTCTTC.

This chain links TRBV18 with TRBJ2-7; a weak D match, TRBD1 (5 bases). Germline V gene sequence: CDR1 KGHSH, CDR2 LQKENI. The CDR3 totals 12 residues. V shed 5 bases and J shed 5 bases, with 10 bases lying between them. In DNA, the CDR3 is TGTGCCAGCTCAAGGAAAGGGGACGAGCAGTACTTC. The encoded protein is CASSRKGDEQYF.

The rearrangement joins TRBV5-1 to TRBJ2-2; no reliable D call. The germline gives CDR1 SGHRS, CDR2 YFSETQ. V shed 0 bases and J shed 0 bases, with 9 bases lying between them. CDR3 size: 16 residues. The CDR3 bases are TGCGCCAGCAGCTTGGTCTCGCGGCCGAACACCGGGGAGCTGTTTTTT. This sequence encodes CASSLVSRPNTGELFF. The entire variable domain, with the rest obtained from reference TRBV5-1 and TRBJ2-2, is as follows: KAGVTQTPRYLIKTRGQQVTLSCSPISGHRSVSWYQQTPGQGLQFLFEYFSETQRNKGNFPGRFSGRQFSNSRSEMNVSTLELGDSALYLCASSLVSRPNTGELFFGEGSRLTVL.

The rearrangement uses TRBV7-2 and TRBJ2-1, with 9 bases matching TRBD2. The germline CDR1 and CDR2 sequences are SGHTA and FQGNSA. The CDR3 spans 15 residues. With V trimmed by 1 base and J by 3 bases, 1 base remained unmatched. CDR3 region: CASSLGLAVYNEQFF. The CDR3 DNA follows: TGTGCCAGCAGCTTAGGACTAGCGGTCTACAATGAGCAGTTCTTC.

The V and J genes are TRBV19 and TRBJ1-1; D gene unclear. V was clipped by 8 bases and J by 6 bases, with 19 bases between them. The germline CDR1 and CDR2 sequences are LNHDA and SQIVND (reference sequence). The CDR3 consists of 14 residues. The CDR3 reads CASRLLLGGSEAFF. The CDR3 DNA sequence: TGTGCCAGTCGGTTACTACTGGGTGGCTCTGAAGCTTTCTTT.

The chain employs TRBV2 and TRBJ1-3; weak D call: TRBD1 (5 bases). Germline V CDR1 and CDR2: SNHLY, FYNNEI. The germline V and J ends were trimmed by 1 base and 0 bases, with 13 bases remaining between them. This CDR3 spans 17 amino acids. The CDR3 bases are TGTGCCAGCAGTGAAGTCGGGGGGGACCTCTCTGGAAACACCATATATTTT. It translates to CASSEVGGDLSGNTIYF.

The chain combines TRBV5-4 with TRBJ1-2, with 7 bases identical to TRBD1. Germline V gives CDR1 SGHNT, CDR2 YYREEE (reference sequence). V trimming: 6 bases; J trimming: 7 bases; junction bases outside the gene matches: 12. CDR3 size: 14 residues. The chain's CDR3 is CASTTDRDFRGYTF. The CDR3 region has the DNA TGTGCCAGCACCACTGACAGGGACTTTCGTGGCTACACCTTC.

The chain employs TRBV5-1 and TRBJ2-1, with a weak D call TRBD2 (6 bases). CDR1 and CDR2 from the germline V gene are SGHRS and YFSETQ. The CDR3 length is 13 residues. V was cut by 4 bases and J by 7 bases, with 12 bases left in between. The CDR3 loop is CASSPGTPNEQFF. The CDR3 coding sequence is TGCGCCAGCAGCCCTGGGACTCCTAATGAGCAGTTCTTC. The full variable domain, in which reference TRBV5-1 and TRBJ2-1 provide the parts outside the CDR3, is KAGVTQTPRYLIKTRGQQVTLSCSPISGHRSVSWYQQTPGQGLQFLFEYFSETQRNKGNFPGRFSGRQFSNSRSEMNVSTLELGDSALYLCASSPGTPNEQFFGPGTRLTVL.

This CDR3 is CASSHGGSNYEQYF. The DNA for the CDR3 is TGCGCCAGCAGCCACGGCGGGTCGAACTACGAGCAGTACTTC. This rearrangement joins TRBV4-1 to TRBJ2-7; TRBD2 might be the D (5 bases). V shed 3 bases and J shed 3 bases, with 12 bases lying between them. Per the germline V gene, CDR1 is MGHRA and CDR2 is YSYEKL. The CDR3 length is 14 residues.

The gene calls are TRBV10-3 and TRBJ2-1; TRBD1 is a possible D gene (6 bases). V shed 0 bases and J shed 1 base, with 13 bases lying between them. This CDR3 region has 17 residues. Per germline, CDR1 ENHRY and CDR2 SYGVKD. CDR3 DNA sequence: TGTGCCATCAGTGAGTCCCTCGGGGACATATCCTACAATGAGCAGTTCTTC. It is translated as CAISESLGDISYNEQFF.

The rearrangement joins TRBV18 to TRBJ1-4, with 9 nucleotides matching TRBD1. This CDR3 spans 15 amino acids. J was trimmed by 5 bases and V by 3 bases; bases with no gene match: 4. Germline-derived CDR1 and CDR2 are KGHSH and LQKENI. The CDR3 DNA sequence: TGTGCCAGCTCACCCCCGGGACAGGGAAATGAAAAACTGTTTTTT. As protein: CASSPPGQGNEKLFF.

The DNA of the CDR3 is TGCGCCAGCAGTTTCGGAGGCCCGGTAGTCTACGAGCAGTACTTC. Translating it yields CASSFGGPVVYEQYF. V gene TRBV5-1 combines with J gene TRBJ2-7; the D gene is possibly TRBD2 (5 bases). The CDR3 is made up of 15 amino acids. Trimming removed 5 bases at V and 3 bases at J, with 18 bases between. Germline lookup yields CDR1 SGHRS and CDR2 YFSETQ.